Shown below are 16 T cell receptor beta chains from a single sample sequenced in a study of blood T cell repertoires in COVID-19. Clones were sequenced by immunoSEQ multiplex PCR, and TCRdb holds only the in-frame ones, with some missing. The sample has 85,000 to 90,000 clones, 65% to 80% seen once. Specimen: peripheral blood. All receptors derive from a man aged 65-85 years with acute or convalescent COVID-19.

The count of this clone is one. V usage is TRBV19 and J usage is TRBJ2-4; TRBD1 agrees at 8 bases. V dropped 5 bases and J dropped 10; count of bases not matched to a gene: 7. CDR1 LNHDA and CDR2 SQIVND come from the germline V gene (reference sequence). This CDR3 has 13 amino acids. The CDR3 DNA sequence: TGTGCCAGTAGTGTCACAGGGGGATCGATTCAGTACTTC. Its protein is CASSVTGGSIQYF.

This clone is labeled medium-sized (0.01 to 0.1%). The V gene is TRBV7-9, the J gene TRBJ1-3; unclear D gene. The germline CDR1 and CDR2 sequences are SEHNR and FQNEAQ (reference sequence). The CDR3 is 16 residues long. V was pared by 1 base and J by 1 base, with 11 bases between. The chain's CDR3 is CASSLVGGNSGNTIYF. DNA for the CDR3: TGTGCCAGCAGCTTAGTGGGAGGGAATTCTGGAAACACCATATATTTT.

The chain is built from TRBV10-2 and TRBJ2-5; D unclear. The CDR3 sequence is 12 residues long. Trimming cost V 3 bases and J 2 bases, with 4 bases left between them. Per germline, CDR1 WSHSY and CDR2 SAAADI. This CDR3 is CASSDRQETQYF. The CDR3, as DNA: TGCGCCAGCAGTGACAGGCAAGAGACCCAGTACTTC.

The chain employs TRBV29-1 and TRBJ2-5, with a weak D call TRBD2 (6 bases). The CDR3 has 15 amino acids. Trimming took off 1 base at V and 2 bases at J, with 14 bases between the two ends. Germline CDR1 is SQVTM and CDR2 is ANQGSEA. The CDR3 region is CSVEGDFEGQETQYF. The CDR3 coding sequence is TGCAGCGTTGAAGGGGACTTTGAGGGACAAGAGACCCAGTACTTC. The full variable domain, in which reference TRBV29-1 and TRBJ2-5 provide the parts outside the CDR3, is SAVISQKPSRDICQRGTSLTIQCQVDSQVTMMFWYRQQPGQSLTLIATANQGSEATYESGFVIDKFPISRPNLTFSTLTVSNMSPEDSSIYLCSVEGDFEGQETQYFGPGTRLLVL.

The V gene is TRBV18, the J gene TRBJ2-1; 7 nucleotides agree with TRBD1. V was clipped by 2 bases and J by 6 bases; unmatched bases: 10. This CDR3 comprises 16 residues. Germline CDR1 KGHSH, CDR2 LQKENI. The CDR3 region is CASSPEKQGVGNEQFF. For the CDR3, the DNA is TGTGCCAGCTCACCAGAAAAGCAGGGGGTAGGCAATGAGCAGTTCTTC.

This CDR3 reads CASSLSGTGGNEQYF. The CDR3 coding sequence is TGTGCCAGCAGCTTGAGCGGGACAGGGGGGAACGAGCAGTACTTC. The chain has TRBV7-3 and TRBJ2-7, with 11 positions matching TRBD1. This CDR3 contains 15 residues. Germline CDR1 is SGHTA and CDR2 is FQGTGA. V trimming: 3 bases; J trimming: 5 bases; junction bases outside the gene matches: 6.

The rearrangement uses TRBV2 and TRBJ1-5; a possible D gene is TRBD1 (6 bases). V was clipped by 1 base and J by 5 bases, with 6 bases between them. The CDR3 length is 13 residues. The germline CDR1 and CDR2 sequences are SNHLY and FYNNEI. The CDR3 DNA reads as TGTGCCAGCAGTGAAGAGGGGGATCAGCCCCAGCATTTT. It yields the protein CASSEEGDQPQHF.

The J gene is TRBJ1-6, the V gene TRBV2; 7 bases match TRBD1. V trimming: 7 bases; J trimming: 7 bases; junction bases outside the gene matches: 7. Germline loops: CDR1 SNHLY, CDR2 FYNNEI. The CDR3 is made up of 14 amino acids. In DNA form, the CDR3 reads TGTGCCAGCACCTCCGGGACAGCGAATTCACCCCTCCACTTT. Protein: CASTSGTANSPLHF.

The rearrangement joins TRBV6-5 to TRBJ1-3; D is perhaps TRBD1 (5 bases). The germline V gene has CDR1 MNHEY and CDR2 SVGAGI. This CDR3 is built from 16 residues. V lost 0 bases and J lost 3, with 12 bases in between. The chain's CDR3 is CASSYSTGGVGNTIYF. DNA for the CDR3: TGTGCCAGCAGTTACTCGACCGGGGGTGTTGGAAACACCATATATTTT.

The rearrangement links TRBV7-2 to TRBJ1-5; TRBD1 is a possible D gene (6 bases). Deletions cut 5 bases from V and 6 bases from J, with 11 bases between. The CDR3 sequence is 13 residues long. Germline V gene data show CDR1 as SGHTA and CDR2 as FQGNSA. The DNA of the CDR3 is TGTGCCAGCAGCCTCCAGGGGAGTCAGCCCCAGCATTTT. It is translated as CASSLQGSQPQHF.

This clone was detected only a few times. This chain connects TRBV7-9 to TRBJ1-2, with unresolved D. The germline gives CDR1 SEHNR, CDR2 FQNEAQ (reference sequence). Trimming took 11 bases from V and 0 from J, leaving 16 bases between them. The CDR3 covers 14 residues. This CDR3 is CALREPGANYGYTF. The CDR3, as DNA: TGTGCCCTCCGTGAGCCGGGAGCTAACTATGGCTACACCTTC.

This clone turned up a few times. V is TRBV7-9 and J is TRBJ2-1; TRBD2 matches 8 bases. The germline V gene has CDR1 SEHNR and CDR2 FQNEAQ (reference sequence). The V and J ends lost 0 bases and 3 bases, in that order; junction bases with no gene match: 13. There are 19 residues in the CDR3. The CDR3 sequence: CASSLAPELAAKGYNEQFF. CDR3 nucleotide sequence: TGTGCCAGCAGCTTAGCCCCGGAACTAGCGGCCAAAGGCTACAATGAGCAGTTCTTC.

The V gene is TRBV5-4, the J gene TRBJ2-6; TRBD1 is a possible D gene (6 bases). CDR3 length equals 17 residues. V dropped 4 bases and J dropped 2 bases, with 16 bases sitting between them. Germline CDR1 SGHNT, CDR2 YYREEE (reference sequence). DNA of the CDR3: TGTGCCAGCAGCCTAGGGGGTTTGGGCACTGGGGCCAACGTCCTGACTTTC. It yields the protein CASSLGGLGTGANVLTF.

The chain employs TRBV27 and TRBJ2-2; a possible D gene is TRBD2 (5 bases). V was pared by 5 bases and J by 1 base, with 8 bases between. Germline V gene sequence: CDR1 MNHEY, CDR2 SMNVEV (reference sequence). The CDR3 is made up of 14 amino acids. The CDR3 DNA is TGTGCCAGCAGTGGGAGACAGAACACCGGGGAGCTGTTTTTT. Translated: CASSGRQNTGELFF.

CDR3 in amino acids: CASSSPSGGGNGYTF. The CDR3 region has the DNA TGTGCCAGCAGTTCTCCGAGCGGCGGGGGGAATGGCTACACCTTC. The V call is TRBV28, the J call TRBJ1-2, with D perhaps matching TRBD1 (5 bases). The germline V gene has CDR1 MDHEN and CDR2 SYDVKM. This CDR3 contains 15 residues. Trimming removed 4 bases at V and 6 bases at J, with 18 bases between.

CDR3 bases: TGTGCCAGCAGCGAGGACAGGTCGAGCTCCTACGAGCAGTACGTC. This encodes CASSEDRSSSYEQYV. The V gene is TRBV6-5, the J gene TRBJ2-7; 7 bases agree with TRBD1. Germline V gives CDR1 MNHEY, CDR2 SVGAGI. J gave up 0 bases and V 6 bases, and 8 bases lay outside the gene matches. The CDR3 is 15 amino acids.